This T cell receptor beta chain was observed in a study of T cells in Graves' hyperthyroidism and ophthalmopathy. This clonotype was seen at least ten times. The TCR beta CDR3 regions underwent amplification using RNA transcripts as the source. Using the HTBI primer set, a first-round RT-PCR was run on the TCR CDR3. Each CDR3 protein is one row after TCRdb ran MiXCR on the multiplex PCR reads. The sample comprises about 290,000 distinct CDR3 sequences, roughly 15% of which are singletons, and more than 7.5% rests with the top ten. The CDR3 totals 14 residues. Between the trimmed V and J ends, which lost 0 bases and 1 base, there was a span of 9 bases. Germline loops: CDR1 DFQATT, CDR2 SNEGSKA (reference sequence).

Sample: blood. V usage is TRBV20-1 and J usage is TRBJ1-1; no firm D call. The sequence came from a woman in her twenties or thirties with Graves' hyperthyroidism that later progressed to Graves' ophthalmopathy. CDR3 DNA: TGCAGTGCTAGAGAGTTAAGGTCGAACACTGAAGCTTTCTTT. Its protein product is CSARELRSNTEAFF.